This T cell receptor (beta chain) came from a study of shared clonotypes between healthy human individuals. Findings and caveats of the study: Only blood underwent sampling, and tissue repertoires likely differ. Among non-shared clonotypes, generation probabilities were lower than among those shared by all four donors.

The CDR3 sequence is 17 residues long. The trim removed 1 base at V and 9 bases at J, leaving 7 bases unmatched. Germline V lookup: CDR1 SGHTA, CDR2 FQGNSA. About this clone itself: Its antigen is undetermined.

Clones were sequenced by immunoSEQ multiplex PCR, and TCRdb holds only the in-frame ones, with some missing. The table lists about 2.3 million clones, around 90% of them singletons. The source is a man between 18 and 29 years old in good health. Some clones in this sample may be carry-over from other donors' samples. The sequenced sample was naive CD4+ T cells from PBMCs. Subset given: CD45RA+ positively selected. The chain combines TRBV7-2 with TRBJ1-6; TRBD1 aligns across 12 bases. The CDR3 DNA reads TGTGCCAGCAGCTTAGGTGGGACAGGGGGCCGAGGTTCACCCCTCCACTTT. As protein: CASSLGGTGGRGSPLHF.